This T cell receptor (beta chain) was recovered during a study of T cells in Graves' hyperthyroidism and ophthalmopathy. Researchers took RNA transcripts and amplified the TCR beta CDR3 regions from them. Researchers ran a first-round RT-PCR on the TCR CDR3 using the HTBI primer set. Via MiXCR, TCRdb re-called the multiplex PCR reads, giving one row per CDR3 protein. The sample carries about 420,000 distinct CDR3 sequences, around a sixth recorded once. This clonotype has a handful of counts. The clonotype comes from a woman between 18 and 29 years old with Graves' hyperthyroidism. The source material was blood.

For the CDR3, the DNA is TGTGCCAGTAGTAGGCGGGACGGGTTTTACGAGCAGTACTTC. Protein: CASSRRDGFYEQYF. The chain is built from TRBV19 and TRBJ2-7, with D possibly matching TRBD2 (6 bases). The V end lost 4 bases, the J end lost 4 bases, and 14 bases lay between the germline ends. CDR3 length: 14 amino acids. Germline V gene sequence: CDR1 LNHDA, CDR2 SQIVND (reference sequence).